These 18 T cell receptor beta chains came from one sample sequenced in a study of tumor-infiltrating lymphocytes in primary liver carcinoma. Bulk tissue was left unsorted, and RNA and DNA were co-extracted from roughly 20-30 mg of it. Synthesis of TCR beta cDNA was carried out from about 500 ng total RNA with a constant-region primer. Libraries covering TCR beta were generated through three nested multiplex PCR rounds (using a slightly modified ARM-PCR). Running around 9 cycles apiece, the first two PCR rounds relied on TRBV1-TRBV30 forward primers together with a C-beta reverse primer. TCRdb called the multiplex PCR reads again in MiXCR, with one record for every CDR3 protein. The sample has about 99,000 distinct CDR3 sequences, around two thirds seen once. The source material was liver tumor tissue from sampling region 5. Subset specified: tumor region T5, tumor centre. The source is a woman aged 55-70 years with primary liver carcinoma and hepatitis B virus infection.

About this clonotype itself: This may be a read error: a much more frequent sequence differs by one nucleotide. The chain combines TRBV28 with TRBJ2-5; 8 nucleotides align to TRBD1. The CDR3 is made up of 14 amino acids. J lost 6 bases, V lost 5 bases, and 8 bases had no gene match. CDR1 and CDR2 (germline): MDHEN, SYDVKM. The CDR3 coding sequence is TGTGCCAGCAGTCCGCTGGGACAGGTGAAGACCCAGTACTTC. Residues: CASSPLGQVKTQYF.

This clonotype was counted between two and nine times. A much bigger clone sits one base away, suggesting this may be a read error. The DNA for the CDR3 is TGCGCCAGCAGTTGGAGCTCCTACGAGCAGTACTTC. It codes for CASSWSSYEQYF. The chain uses TRBV10-1 and TRBJ2-7; D gene unclear. The CDR3 has 12 residues. V gave up 5 bases and J gave up 0 bases, with 5 bases separating them. CDR1 is WNHNN, CDR2 SYGVQD, per germline (reference sequence).

In this sample, this clonotype turned up many times. This rearrangement joins TRBV28 to TRBJ1-2; D perhaps matches TRBD1 (5 bases). V lost 5 bases and J 14 bases, leaving 18 bases between the germline ends. From germline, CDR1 is MDHEN and CDR2 SYDVKM. This CDR3 has 12 residues. The CDR3 loop reads CASSKRQLSGTF. The CDR3 nucleotides read TGTGCCAGCAGTAAGCGACAGCTTTCTGGGACCTTC.

About this clonotype itself: One junction end disagrees with the germline gene, perhaps due to a read error. The V and J genes are TRBV28 and TRBJ2-3; D possibly corresponds to TRBD2 (6 bases). Germline assignment: CDR1 MDHEN and CDR2 SYDVKM. This CDR3 is 18 amino acids long. The CDR3 DNA sequence: TGTGCCAGGAGTTTATTGGGTGCGACTAGAAGGGGACGAGATACGCAGTATTTT. This sequence encodes CARSLLGATRRGRDTQYF.

In the case of this clonotype: A much larger clone differs from this one at a single base, so this may be a read error. This sequence joins TRBV7-9 and TRBJ1-2; possible D gene TRBD1, 6 bases. CDR3 size: 12 residues. CDR1 and CDR2 from the germline V gene are SEHNR and FQNEAQ (reference sequence). The DNA of the CDR3 is TGTGCCAGCAGCAAACAGGGTCTTGGCCACACCTTC. It specifies CASSKQGLGHTF.

In regard to this clonotype: One end of the junction varies from germline; a read error may be responsible. The gene calls are TRBV6-1 and TRBJ2-1, with a weak D call TRBD2 (6 bases). From germline, CDR1 is MNHNS and CDR2 SASEGT. The CDR3 runs 14 residues. The CDR3 spells CATRSRDSYNEQFF. The CDR3 DNA follows: TGTGCCACCAGATCGAGGGACTCCTACAATGAGCAGTTCTTT.

For this clonotype: Its ends do not fully match the called genes, so a read error is possible. The chain links TRBV6-5 to TRBJ2-7, with D tentatively TRBD2 (5 bases). CDR3 length equals 15 residues. In germline, CDR1 is MNHEY, CDR2 SVGAGI. The CDR3 here is CASSSPRESIYEQHF. In nucleotides, the CDR3 is TGTGCCAGCAGTTCTCCTCGGGAATCCATTTACGAACAGCACTTC.

As to this clonotype: No conserved phenylalanine or tryptophan ends this CDR3, so it is likely a read error. The chain joins TRBV6-1 to TRBJ1-1; perhaps TRBD1 as D (5 bases). V lost 6 bases, J lost 2 bases, and 16 bases lay in between. Germline V gene sequence: CDR1 MNHNS, CDR2 SASEGT. The CDR3 length is 15 residues. The CDR3 here is CASRAKTVGNTEAFS. The CDR3 region has the DNA TGTGCCAGCAGGGCAAAGACAGTGGGAAACACTGAAGCTTTCTCT.

The sample holds a few counts of this clonotype. This CDR3 is missing its conserved last phenylalanine or tryptophan, likely due to a read error. The chain uses TRBV11-2 and TRBJ2-3; no definite D call. Per germline, CDR1 SGHAT and CDR2 FQNNGV. The CDR3 length is 14 residues. CDR3 protein: CASSRLGGTDTQYL. Written as DNA, the CDR3 is TGTGCCAGCAGCCGGCTGGGCGGCACAGATACCCAGTATCTT.

About this clonotype: A clone one base away is much larger, so this may be a read error. The rearrangement joins TRBV30 to TRBJ1-1, with D hard to call. Per the germline V gene, CDR1 is GTSNPN and CDR2 is SVGIG (reference sequence). Trimming pared 2 bases from V and 8 bases from J, leaving 15 bases between. The CDR3 runs 13 residues. The CDR3 protein is CAWSIPVSSEAFF. DNA of the CDR3: TGTGCCTGGAGTATACCGGTCAGTTCAGAAGCTTTCTTT. Supplemented by reference TRBV30 and TRBJ1-1, the full variable domain reads SQTIHQWPATLVQPVGSPLSLECTVEGTSNPNLYWYRQAAGRGLQLLFYSVGIGQISSEVPQNLSASRPQDRQFILSSKKLLLSDSGFYLCAWSIPVSSEAFFGQGTRLTVV.

In this sample, this clonotype turned up once. At one end, the junction sequence differs from germline, possibly due to a read error. The rearrangement links TRBV11-2 to TRBJ2-7; D possibly uses TRBD1 or TRBD2 (6 bases each). CDR1 is SGHAT, CDR2 FQNNGV, per germline. The CDR3 length is 16 residues. The CDR3 DNA follows: TGCGCCAGCAGCTTAGCGCCGGGGGCAGGAGGCTACGAGCAGTGCTTC. Protein: CASSLAPGAGGYEQCF.

Of note for this clonotype: An end of the junction differs from the germline gene, which may be a read error. This chain uses TRBV11-2 with TRBJ2-7, with D tentatively TRBD1 or TRBD2 (6 bases each). CDR1 and CDR2 (germline): SGHAT, FQNNGV. There are 20 residues in the CDR3. CDR3 amino acids: CASSAISRLVGGQKPYEQYF. DNA for the CDR3: TGTGCCAGCAGCGCCATTTCCCGACTAGTGGGAGGACAGAAACCCTACGAGCAATACTTC.

This clonotype appeared many times. The chain has TRBV6-2 or TRBV6-3 and TRBJ2-5; 7 bases are shared with TRBD2. V lost 2 bases to trimming and J lost 1 base; unmatched junction nucleotides: 4. CDR3 length equals 15 residues. Germline lookup yields CDR1 MNHEY and CDR2 SVGEGT. The CDR3 DNA is TGTGCCAGCAGTTACCTAACTAGCGTCCAAGAGACCCAGTACTTC. Translating it yields CASSYLTSVQETQYF.

Notes on this clonotype: The junction shows a germline mismatch at one end, possibly a read error. The V call is TRBV11-2, the J call TRBJ2-1; tentatively, D is TRBD2 (5 bases). The CDR3 runs to 15 residues. The germline CDR1 and CDR2 sequences are SGHAT and FQNNGV. In DNA, the CDR3 is TGTGTCAGCGGCCTCGGAATTAACTCCTACAATGAGCAGTTCTTC. This translates into CVSGLGINSYNEQFF.

For this clonotype: The junction shows a germline mismatch at one end, possibly a read error. CDR3 region: CSVEALDNLEEDEQFF. In nucleotides, the CDR3 is TGTAGCGTTGAAGCCCTGGACAACCTCGAGGAGGACGAGCAGTTCTTC. The chain uses TRBV29-1 and TRBJ2-1; D is possibly TRBD1 or TRBD2 (5 bases each). The CDR3 has 16 amino acids. The germline CDR1 and CDR2 sequences are SQVTM and ANQGSEA.

A remark on this clonotype: Its ends do not fully match the called genes, so a read error is possible. The rearrangement joins TRBV14 to TRBJ1-2, with 8 bases identical to TRBD1. The CDR3 extends over 16 amino acids. Germline CDR1 and CDR2: SGHDN and FVKESK. DNA for the CDR3: TGTACCAGCATTCCATACGACCAGGGGGCCGACTATGGCTACACCTTC. Translating it yields CTSIPYDQGADYGYTF.

Remarks on this clonotype: This may be a read error: a much more frequent sequence differs by one nucleotide. The J gene is TRBJ2-1, the V gene TRBV5-6, with D tentatively TRBD2 (6 bases). This CDR3 comprises 15 residues. Per the germline V gene, CDR1 is SGHDT and CDR2 is YYEEEE. The CDR3 region has the DNA TGTGCCAGCAGCTTGGTAGGCCTTTTGGAGGGTGAGCAGTCCTTC. Its translation: CASSLVGLLEGEQSF.

A note on this clonotype: At one end, the junction sequence differs from germline, possibly due to a read error. The gene calls are TRBV11-2 and TRBJ2-7; 14 nucleotides agree with TRBD2. The CDR3 runs to 20 residues. The V gene's germline CDR1 is SGHAT and CDR2 FQNNGV. As DNA, the CDR3 is TGTGTCAGCAGCACTCTACAGGAGGCGGGACTAGCGGGAGTGATCTACGAGCAGTACTTC. It codes for CVSSTLQEAGLAGVIYEQYF. The entire variable domain, with the rest obtained from reference TRBV11-2 and TRBJ2-7, is as follows: EAGVAQSPRYKIIEKRQSVAFWCNPISGHATLYWYQQILGQGPKLLIQFQNNGVVDDSQLPKDRFSAERLKGVDSTLKIQPAKLEDSAVYLCVSSTLQEAGLAGVIYEQYFGPGTRLTVT.